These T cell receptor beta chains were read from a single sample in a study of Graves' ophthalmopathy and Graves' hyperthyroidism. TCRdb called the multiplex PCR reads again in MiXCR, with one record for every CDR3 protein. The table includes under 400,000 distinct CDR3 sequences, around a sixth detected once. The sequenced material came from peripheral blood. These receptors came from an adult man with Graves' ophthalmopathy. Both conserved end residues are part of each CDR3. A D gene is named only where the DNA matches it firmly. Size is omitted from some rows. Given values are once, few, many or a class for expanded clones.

TGCGCCAGCAGCCAAGAATTTACAGGGCTATCCTCTGAAGCTTTCTTT	CASSQEFTGLSSEAFF	-	few	TRBJ1-1	TRBV4-3
TGCGCCAGCAGCCAAGAGGCCGGCTACACCTTC	CASSQEAGYTF	-	many	TRBJ1-2	TRBV4-1
TGCAGTGCCCAGGTTGGTGTGGGCTCCTACGAGCAGTACTTC	CSAQVGVGSYEQYF	-	many	TRBJ2-7	TRBV20-1
TGTGCCAGCAGTTCCACAGGGGTAGGCGGGAGCAATCAGCCCCAGCATTTT	CASSSTGVGGSNQPQHF	TRBD1	-	TRBJ1-5	TRBV11-2
TGTGCCAGCACCTATCCGGACAGGGGGCCTTATGCTAACTATGGCTACACCTTC	CASTYPDRGPYANYGYTF	TRBD1	many	TRBJ1-2	TRBV6-2/TRBV6-3
TGTGCCAGCAGCCCCGAGAGCGGGCAGGGGTTGAACTATGGCTACACCTTC	CASSPESGQGLNYGYTF	-	many	TRBJ1-2	TRBV3-1
TGTGCCAGCAGTGAATGGGGGAGGACAGGGCCGCGGGGCTATGGCTACACCTTC	CASSEWGRTGPRGYGYTF	TRBD1	many	TRBJ1-2	TRBV2
TGTGCCAGCAGTGACAAAAGACAGGGGGCCCCTGACTATGGCTACACCTTC	CASSDKRQGAPDYGYTF	TRBD1	many	TRBJ1-2	TRBV6-4
TGTGCCAGCAGCTTGTGGTGGGGCGCAGCTGGGGCCCAGTACTTC	CASSLWWGAAGAQYF	-	many	TRBJ2-5	TRBV11-1
TGTGCCTGGAGTGTATCAGGATATGGCTACACCTTC	CAWSVSGYGYTF	-	many	TRBJ1-2	TRBV30
TGTGCCAGCAGTTTAATGGGGGGGGGTCAGCCCCAGCATTTT	CASSLMGGGQPQHF	-	many	TRBJ1-5	TRBV12-3/TRBV12-4
TGTGCCAGCAGCGCCGGGACAGGGGCATTTGATAACTATGGCTACACCTTC	CASSAGTGAFDNYGYTF	TRBD1	many	TRBJ1-2	TRBV9
TGTGCCAGCAGCTTATCCTCGGACAGGGGGACTGAAGCTTTCTTT	CASSLSSDRGTEAFF	TRBD1	many	TRBJ1-1	TRBV11-1
TGCGCCAGCAGTGAGTCTAGGGAGGCCGGGGAGCTGTTTTTT	CASSESREAGELFF	-	many	TRBJ2-2	TRBV10-1
TGTGCCACCAGTGATCCTGCAGGGGTTGTCACCGGGGAGCTGTTTTTT	CATSDPAGVVTGELFF	-	many	TRBJ2-2	TRBV24-1
TGCAGTGCTAGAGATCGGCGGATAATGAACACTGAAGCTTTCTTT	CSARDRRIMNTEAFF	-	-	TRBJ1-1	TRBV20-1
TGTGCCACCAGTGACTCGACAGGGATCAAAGAGACCCAGTACTTC	CATSDSTGIKETQYF	TRBD1	few	TRBJ2-5	TRBV24-1
TGTGCCAGCAGTTCGTGGGGACGGATTTATGGCTACACCTTC	CASSSWGRIYGYTF	-	many	TRBJ1-2	TRBV28
TGTGCCAGCAGTTTTCCAAGGGGCGCTTTCTTT	CASSFPRGAFF	-	many	TRBJ1-1	TRBV6-2/TRBV6-3
TGTGCCAGCAGGTCCGGACAGAGCTACGAGCAGTACTTC	CASRSGQSYEQYF	-	many	TRBJ2-7	TRBV28
TGTGCCAGTAGTATTCAGGGGATGAACACTGAAGCTTTCTTT	CASSIQGMNTEAFF	-	many	TRBJ1-1	TRBV19
TGTGCCACCAGTGAGCCCGGGACAGGGATGGAGACCCAGTACTTC	CATSEPGTGMETQYF	TRBD1	many	TRBJ2-5	TRBV24-1
TGCACTGGGACGGGCCATTCCTATAATTCACCCCTCCACTTT	CTGTGHSYNSPLHF	-	many	TRBJ1-6	TRBV29-1
TGTGCCAGCAGTCCCCCGAAGAACACTGAAGCTTTCTTT	CASSPPKNTEAFF	-	many	TRBJ1-1	TRBV28
TGTGCCAGCAGTTTAACCGTCTCGGAGACCCAGTACTTC	CASSLTVSETQYF	-	many	TRBJ2-5	TRBV12-3/TRBV12-4
TGTGCCAGCAGTTTATCTGGTTCCTGGAGATGGGGCGGTGGCTACACCTTC	CASSLSGSWRWGGGYTF	-	-	TRBJ1-2	TRBV27
TGTGCCAGCAGCCTAACGGATACACAGCGAACCGGGGAGCTGTTTTTT	CASSLTDTQRTGELFF	-	many	TRBJ2-2	TRBV12-3/TRBV12-4